This T cell receptor (beta chain) is drawn from a study of human T cells and chemical hapten exposure. TCRdb used MiXCR to reprocess the RACE reads, holding one entry per CDR3 protein. The repertoire holds 45,000 or so distinct CDR3 sequences, with 3.5% to 4.5% as singletons. As for time point: healthy volunteer bleed at 2 weeks. The template was total RNA from unfractionated whole blood. Trimming took 0 bases from V and 10 from J; bases not matched to a gene: 9. The germline CDR1 and CDR2 sequences are DFQATT and SNEGSKA (reference sequence). The CDR3 consists of 14 residues. This clonotype was counted a few times.

This chain uses TRBV20-1 with TRBJ2-1; 7 bases are a match to TRBD1. Specimen: whole blood. The receptor comes from a human donor in good health. Some clones in this sample may be carry-over from other donors' samples. The CDR3 spells CSARDPEGAWEQFF. The CDR3 DNA sequence: TGCAGTGCTAGAGATCCCGAGGGGGCCTGGGAGCAGTTCTTC.